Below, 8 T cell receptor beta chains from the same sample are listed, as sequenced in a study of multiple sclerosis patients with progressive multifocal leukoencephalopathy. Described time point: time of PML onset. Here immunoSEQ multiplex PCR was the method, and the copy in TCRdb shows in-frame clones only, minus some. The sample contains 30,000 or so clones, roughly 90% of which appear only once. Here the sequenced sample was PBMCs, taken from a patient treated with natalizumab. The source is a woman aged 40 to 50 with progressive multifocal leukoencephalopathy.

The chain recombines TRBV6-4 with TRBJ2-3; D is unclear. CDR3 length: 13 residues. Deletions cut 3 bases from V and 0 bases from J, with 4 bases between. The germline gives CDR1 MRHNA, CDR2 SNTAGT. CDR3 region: CASSEQSTDTQYF. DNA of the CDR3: TGTGCCAGCAGTGAACAGAGCACAGATACGCAGTATTTT.

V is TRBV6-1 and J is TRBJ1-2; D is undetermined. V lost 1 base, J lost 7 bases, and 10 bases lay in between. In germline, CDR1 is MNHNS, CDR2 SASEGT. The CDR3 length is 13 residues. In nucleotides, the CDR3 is TGTGCCAGCAGTGAAGTCCCGGTGGTTGGCTACACCTTC. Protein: CASSEVPVVGYTF.

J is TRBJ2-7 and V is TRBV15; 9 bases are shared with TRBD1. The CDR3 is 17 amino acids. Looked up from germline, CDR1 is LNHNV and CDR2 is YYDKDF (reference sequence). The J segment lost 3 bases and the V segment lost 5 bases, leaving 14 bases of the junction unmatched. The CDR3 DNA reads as TGTGCCACCAGCTCCGGGCCGGGACAGGGATCGTTCTACGAGCAGTACTTC. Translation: CATSSGPGQGSFYEQYF.

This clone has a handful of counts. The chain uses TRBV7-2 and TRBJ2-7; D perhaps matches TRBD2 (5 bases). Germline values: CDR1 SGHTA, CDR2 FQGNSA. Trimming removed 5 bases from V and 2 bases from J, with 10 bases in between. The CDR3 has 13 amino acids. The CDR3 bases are TGTGCCAGCAGCAAAACTAGAGCCTACGAGCAGTACTTC. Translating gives CASSKTRAYEQYF.

The CDR3 DNA follows: TGTGCCAGCAGTCCCGGGACGGAAGGCGCCTATGGCTACACCTTC. It yields the protein CASSPGTEGAYGYTF. V usage is TRBV28 and J usage is TRBJ1-2; possible D gene TRBD1, 5 bases. Germline-derived CDR1 and CDR2 are MDHEN and SYDVKM. Trimming cost V 5 bases and J 4 bases, with 17 bases left between them. This CDR3 spans 15 amino acids.

CDR3 DNA: TGTGCCAGCAGTTTCCGGGCCTTTAATGAAAAACTGTTTTTT. This sequence encodes CASSFRAFNEKLFF. This rearrangement joins TRBV6-5 to TRBJ1-4; no definite D call. The CDR3 is made up of 14 amino acids. Trimming shortened V by 4 bases and J by 4 bases, and 10 bases separated the two germline ends. CDR1 is MNHEY, CDR2 SVGAGI, per germline.

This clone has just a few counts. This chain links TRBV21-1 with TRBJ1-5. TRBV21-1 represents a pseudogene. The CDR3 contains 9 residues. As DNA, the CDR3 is TGTGCCGTCTATCAGCCCCAGCATTTT. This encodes CAVYQPQHF.

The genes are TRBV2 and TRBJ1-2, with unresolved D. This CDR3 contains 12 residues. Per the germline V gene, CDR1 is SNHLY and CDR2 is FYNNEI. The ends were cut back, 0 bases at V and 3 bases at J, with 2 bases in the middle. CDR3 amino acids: CASSEAYYGYTF. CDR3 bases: TGTGCCAGCAGTGAAGCGTACTATGGCTACACCTTC.